This T cell receptor (beta chain) was sequenced for a study of Ad26.COV2.S vaccination and SARS-CoV-2 variants. About the research overall: Donor got 5x10^10 or 1x10^11 viral particles of Ad26.COV2.S.

Treatment here: roughly 19 received Ad26.COV2.S at low or high dose, single or two shots; roughly five received placebo; per-sample allocation not given. After the first vaccine or placebo injection, samples were drawn on day 63. Boston provided a donor who was an adult aged 18-55 years. Spike of the Wuhan-strain SARS-CoV-2 was expressed by an Ad26 vector, which formed the vaccine. Sequencing used immunoSEQ multiplex PCR; TCRdb keeps in-frame clones, though not all of them. The sample holds around 450,000 clones; 85% to 90% are singletons and the top ten take just over 2.5%. Findings of the study overall: Whether participants received vaccine or placebo, their non-spike TCR breadth was similar.

A remark on this clone: Its antigen is not identified.

Per the germline V gene, CDR1 is SNHLY and CDR2 is FYNNEI. The CDR3 extends over 13 amino acids. V trimming: 6 bases; J trimming: 5 bases; junction bases outside the gene matches: 5. This sequence joins TRBV2 and TRBJ2-5; 8 nucleotides line up with TRBD1. The sample here was peripheral blood, taken in a trial of Ad26.COV2.S vaccine versus placebo. The source of this sequence is a person between 18 and 65 years old who received the Ad26.COV2.S COVID-19 vaccine or a placebo. The CDR3 spells CASSATGGETQYF. Written as DNA, the CDR3 is TGTGCCAGCAGCGCAACAGGGGGGGAGACCCAGTACTTC.